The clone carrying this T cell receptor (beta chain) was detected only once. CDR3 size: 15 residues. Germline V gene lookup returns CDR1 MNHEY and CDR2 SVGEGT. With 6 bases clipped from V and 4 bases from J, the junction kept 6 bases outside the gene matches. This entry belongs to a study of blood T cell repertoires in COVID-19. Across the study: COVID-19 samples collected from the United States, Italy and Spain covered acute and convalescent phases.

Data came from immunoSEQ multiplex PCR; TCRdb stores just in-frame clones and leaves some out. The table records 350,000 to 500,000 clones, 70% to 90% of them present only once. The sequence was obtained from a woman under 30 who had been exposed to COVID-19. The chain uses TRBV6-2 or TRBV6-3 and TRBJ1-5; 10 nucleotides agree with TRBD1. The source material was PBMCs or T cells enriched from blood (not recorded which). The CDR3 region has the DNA TGTGCCAGCAGCACGACAGGGGGCCTGAATCAGCCCCAGCATTTT. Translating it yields CASSTTGGLNQPQHF.